Listed here are 29 T cell receptor beta chains from one sample, sequenced in a study of blood T cell repertoires in COVID-19. Generated by immunoSEQ multiplex PCR, the TCRdb table keeps only in-frame clones and is missing some. The data show roughly 34,000 clones, with roughly 80% seen just once and 13% to 15% held by the top ten. Sequenced: peripheral blood. All receptors derive from an older woman with acute or convalescent COVID-19.

The chain employs TRBV28 and TRBJ1-3; TRBD1 aligns across 10 bases. Germline V gene lookup returns CDR1 MDHEN and CDR2 SYDVKM. The CDR3 has 15 residues. Losses at the gene ends were 5 bases for V and 4 bases for J; bases not matched to a gene: 5. CDR3 sequence: CASSPGTGVGNTIYF. The CDR3 DNA sequence: TGTGCCAGCAGTCCGGGGACAGGGGTCGGAAACACCATATATTTT.

This clone appeared a few times. The V and J genes are TRBV28 and TRBJ2-4; D is perhaps TRBD1 (5 bases). Germline CDR1 reads MDHEN; CDR2 reads SYDVKM. This CDR3 is built from 13 residues. V was shortened by 5 bases and J by 4 bases, with 9 bases between the two germline ends. CDR3: CASSVDTKNIQYF. For the CDR3, the DNA is TGTGCCAGCAGTGTGGACACGAAAAACATTCAGTACTTC. Full variable domain (remainder filled in from reference TRBV28 and TRBJ2-4): DVKVTQSSRYLVKRTGEKVFLECVQDMDHENMFWYRQDPGLGLRLIYFSYDVKMKEKGDIPEGYSVSREKKERFSLILESASTNQTSMYLCASSVDTKNIQYFGAGTRLSVL.

The chain couples TRBV18 to TRBJ1-1; 8 bases match TRBD1. This CDR3 has 15 amino acids. V shed 2 bases, J shed 1 base, and the junction held 3 bases outside the gene matches. Germline CDR1 reads KGHSH; CDR2 reads LQKENI. The CDR3 DNA sequence: TGTGCCAGCTCACCATTCGGACAGGGGAACACTGAAGCTTTCTTT. Encoded protein: CASSPFGQGNTEAFF.

This chain joins TRBV18 and TRBJ2-7, with D perhaps TRBD2 (5 bases). The CDR3 runs to 16 residues. CDR1 and CDR2 from the germline V gene are KGHSH and LQKENI. The V and J ends lost 2 bases and 0 bases respectively, with 14 bases between them. This CDR3 reads CASSPMEAPLSYEQYF. CDR3 coding DNA: TGTGCCAGCTCACCAATGGAGGCCCCCCTCTCCTACGAGCAGTACTTC.

The V and J genes are TRBV15 and TRBJ2-5; 9 positions agree with TRBD1. In germline, CDR1 is LNHNV, CDR2 YYDKDF (reference sequence). The ends lost 2 bases at V and 8 bases at J; junction bases unmatched: 6. This CDR3 region has 14 residues. Here the CDR3 DNA reads TGTGCCACCAGCAGATCCGGGACAGGGATCACCCAGTACTTC. It translates to CATSRSGTGITQYF.

The rearrangement links TRBV3-1 (or the pseudogene TRBV3-2) to TRBJ1-6; D gene unclear. Trimming removed 0 bases at V and 2 bases at J, with 5 bases between. The CDR3 has 15 amino acids. Germline CDR1 LGHDT, CDR2 YNNKEL (reference sequence). The CDR3 protein is CASSQDSAYNSPLHF. In DNA, the CDR3 is TGTGCCAGCAGCCAAGACTCGGCCTATAATTCACCCCTCCACTTT.

The chain is built from TRBV28 and TRBJ2-4, with a tentative D call TRBD1 (5 bases). V gave up 3 bases and J gave up 3 bases, with 9 bases separating them. CDR1 and CDR2 from the germline V gene are MDHEN and SYDVKM. The CDR3 length is 14 residues. The CDR3 loop is CASSFGASKNIQYF. DNA of the CDR3: TGTGCCAGCAGTTTTGGGGCCAGCAAAAACATTCAGTACTTC.

This rearrangement joins TRBV19 to TRBJ2-5; unclear D gene. Germline V gene lookup returns CDR1 LNHDA and CDR2 SQIVND (reference sequence). This CDR3 contains 14 residues. The V and J ends lost 7 bases and 3 bases respectively, with 15 bases between them. Here the CDR3 reads CASTPRPGEETQYF. CDR3 in DNA: TGTGCCAGTACCCCCCGGCCAGGTGAAGAGACCCAGTACTTC.

The gene calls are TRBV7-2 and TRBJ2-2; no firm D call. This CDR3 region has 15 residues. From germline, CDR1 is SGHTA and CDR2 FQGNSA. V was shortened by 5 bases and J by 3 bases, with 13 bases between the two germline ends. The CDR3 region is CASSPRSLYTGELFF. CDR3 coding DNA: TGTGCCAGCAGCCCCAGATCGTTGTACACCGGGGAGCTGTTTTTT. Full variable domain (outside the CDR3, taken from reference TRBV7-2 and TRBJ2-2): GAGVSQSPSNKVTEKGKDVELRCDPISGHTALYWYRQSLGQGLEFLIYFQGNSAPDKSGLPSDRFSAERTGGSVSTLTIQRTQQEDSAVYLCASSPRSLYTGELFFGEGSRLTVL.

The chain employs TRBV5-6 and TRBJ2-7; 10 positions match TRBD2. Germline V gene data show CDR1 as SGHDT and CDR2 as YYEEEE. CDR3 length: 16 amino acids. The ends lost 0 bases at V and 2 bases at J; junction bases unmatched: 5. The CDR3: CASSLALSGRAYEQYF. In DNA form, the CDR3 reads TGTGCCAGCAGCTTGGCTTTAAGCGGGAGGGCCTACGAGCAGTACTTC.

This clone was recorded only once. V is TRBV12-2 and J is TRBJ2-5; the D call of TRBD1 is as the table states it, not checked on the DNA. TRBV12-2 counts as a pseudogene. The CDR3 is 15 residues long. The DNA of the CDR3 is TGTGCAAGTCGCTCTCATGCAGGGATAGGAGAGACCCAGTACTTC. It translates to CASRSHAGIGETQYF.

This chain joins TRBV10-3 and TRBJ2-7, with 9 bases matching TRBD1. Losses at the gene ends were 10 bases for V and 4 bases for J; bases not matched to a gene: 8. Germline values: CDR1 ENHRY, CDR2 SYGVKD. This CDR3 is built from 13 residues. CDR3 bases: TGTGCCACCCTTCGGGACAGGGAATACGAGCAGTACTTC. This encodes CATLRDREYEQYF.

The chain recombines TRBV6-6 with TRBJ1-4; D ambiguous. V was clipped by 2 bases and J by 0 bases, with 10 bases between them. CDR1 and CDR2 (germline): MNHNY, SVGAGI (reference sequence). This CDR3 is 16 amino acids long. CDR3 loop: CASSYEEIATNEKLFF. The CDR3 region has the DNA TGTGCCAGCAGTTACGAGGAAATTGCAACTAATGAAAAACTGTTTTTT.

The V and J genes are TRBV6-6 and TRBJ2-7, with 9 positions matching TRBD1. Trimming cost V 7 bases and J 2 bases; bases outside gene matches: 9. The germline gives CDR1 MNHNY, CDR2 SVGAGI (reference sequence). This CDR3 is 15 amino acids long. CDR3 sequence (DNA): TGTGCCAGCAACGAGCCGGGACAGGGCCCCTACGAGCAGTACTTC. Amino acids: CASNEPGQGPYEQYF.

The chain employs TRBV5-1 and TRBJ2-7, with TRBD2 matching 9 bases. The V and J ends lost 0 bases and 1 base, in that order; junction bases with no gene match: 11. Looked up from germline, CDR1 is SGHRS and CDR2 is YFSETQ. The CDR3 length is 18 residues. CDR3 coding DNA: TGCGCCAGCAGCTTGGGGGCTAGCGGGATCGTTTTTTCCTACGAGCAGTACTTC. It specifies CASSLGASGIVFSYEQYF.

Turning to this clone: The sample holds other DNA sequences that translate to the same CDR3. The chain uses TRBV6-5 and TRBJ1-1, with 8 bases fitting TRBD1. Germline CDR1 MNHEY, CDR2 SVGAGI. CDR3 size: 15 residues. V lost 3 bases, J lost 4 bases, and 7 bases stayed unmatched. The CDR3 sequence is CASSYGTGGGTEAFF. The DNA for the CDR3 is TGTGCCAGCAGTTATGGGACAGGAGGAGGCACTGAAGCTTTCTTT.

This chain links TRBV9 with TRBJ1-1; no reliable D call. Trimming left V 4 bases short and J 3 bases short, with 13 bases between. This CDR3 contains 14 residues. Germline V gene data show CDR1 as SGDLS and CDR2 as YYNGEE. CDR3: CASSPTPGDTEAFF. The CDR3 DNA reads as TGTGCCAGCAGCCCCACTCCCGGAGACACTGAAGCTTTCTTT.

This chain uses TRBV18 with TRBJ2-2; 9 bases are a match to TRBD1. The germline CDR1 and CDR2 sequences are KGHSH and LQKENI. The length of the CDR3 is 15 residues. V gave up 3 bases and J gave up 4 bases; unmatched junction bases: 3. Written as DNA, the CDR3 is TGTGCCAGCTCACCCGGGACAGGGTTCACCGGGGAGCTGTTTTTT. It is translated as CASSPGTGFTGELFF.

Only one count was recorded for this clone. The gene calls are TRBV6-6 and TRBJ2-2; 7 nucleotides align to TRBD2. V trimming: 5 bases; J trimming: 4 bases; junction bases outside the gene matches: 13. The germline V gene encodes CDR1 MNHNY and CDR2 SVGAGI (reference sequence). This CDR3 contains 17 residues. The CDR3 here is CASSPPGLADFTGELFF. The CDR3 DNA reads as TGTGCCAGCAGTCCCCCCGGGCTAGCGGATTTCACCGGGGAGCTGTTTTTT.

This chain connects TRBV18 to TRBJ2-3; D may be TRBD2 (6 bases). The CDR3 runs 14 residues. Germline CDR1 is KGHSH and CDR2 is LQKENI. V was cut by 3 bases and J by 6 bases, with 13 bases left in between. The CDR3 DNA is TGTGCCAGCTCACCTCGGGACTCCCCGGATACGCAGTATTTT. This translates into CASSPRDSPDTQYF.

This chain uses TRBV28 with TRBJ1-5; D is ambiguous. The ends were cut back, 2 bases at V and 4 bases at J, with 9 bases in the middle. The CDR3 is 14 residues long. Germline assignment: CDR1 MDHEN and CDR2 SYDVKM. As DNA, the CDR3 is TGTGCCAGCAGTTTAGCAACAGCAAATCAGCCCCAGCATTTT. Translation: CASSLATANQPQHF.

This clone was detected only a few times. The J gene is TRBJ2-5, the V gene TRBV19, with D perhaps matching TRBD2 (7 bases). Trimming removed 3 bases from V and 4 bases from J, with 15 bases in between. Germline CDR1 reads LNHDA; CDR2 reads SQIVND (reference sequence). The CDR3 is 15 amino acids. The CDR3: CASSIHAGAGETQYF. DNA of the CDR3: TGTGCCAGTAGTATCCACGCGGGGGCAGGAGAGACCCAGTACTTC.

The chain recombines TRBV10-2 with TRBJ2-1; TRBD2 matches 8 bases. Germline values: CDR1 WSHSY, CDR2 SAAADI. The CDR3 is made up of 15 amino acids. J lost 5 bases, V lost 6 bases, and 9 bases had no gene match. CDR3 region: CASRHSGLAHNEQFF. The CDR3 DNA is TGCGCCAGCAGACACTCCGGACTAGCCCACAATGAGCAGTTCTTC.

This clone was counted only a few times. The V call is TRBV5-8, the J call TRBJ2-4; 8 nucleotides line up with TRBD1. Germline V gives CDR1 SGHTS, CDR2 YDEGEE. The CDR3 length is 14 residues. V shed 4 bases and J 7 bases; nucleotides not matched to a gene: 7. CDR3 protein: CASSVPGGTNIQYF. In DNA, the CDR3 is TGTGCCAGCAGCGTCCCAGGGGGCACGAACATTCAGTACTTC.

This clone has just a few counts. The chain carries TRBV4-2 and TRBJ2-7, with 8 bases fitting TRBD1. Germline-derived CDR1 and CDR2 are LGHNA and YNFKEQ. The CDR3 length is 14 residues. V dropped 1 base and J dropped 5; count of bases not matched to a gene: 4. The DNA of the CDR3 is TGTGCCAGCAGCCAAGGGACAGGGTGGGACGAGCAGTACTTC. Translating gives CASSQGTGWDEQYF.

The chain links TRBV28 to TRBJ2-7, with TRBD1 matching 8 bases. V lost 4 bases, J lost 1 base, and 6 bases stayed unmatched. This CDR3 spans 15 amino acids. Germline loops: CDR1 MDHEN, CDR2 SYDVKM. The CDR3 protein is CASSSWTGRSYEQYF. CDR3 bases: TGTGCCAGCAGTTCGTGGACAGGGCGATCCTACGAGCAGTACTTC.

This sequence joins TRBV3-1 (or the pseudogene TRBV3-2) and TRBJ2-7, with D possibly matching TRBD2 (5 bases). V dropped 3 bases and J dropped 3 bases, with 12 bases sitting between them. This CDR3 contains 14 residues. From germline, CDR1 is LGHDT and CDR2 YNNKEL (reference sequence). The CDR3 here is CASSHASGNYEQYF. As DNA, the CDR3 is TGTGCCAGCAGCCATGCCAGCGGTAACTACGAGCAGTACTTC.

The chain links TRBV28 to TRBJ2-7, with 14 bases fitting TRBD2. This CDR3 has 16 residues. CDR1 and CDR2 (germline): MDHEN, SYDVKM. V shed 4 bases, J shed 4 bases, and the junction held 6 bases outside the gene matches. CDR3 residues: CASSSPGTSGRYEQYF. Written as DNA, the CDR3 is TGTGCCAGCAGTTCCCCAGGGACTAGCGGGAGATACGAGCAGTACTTC.

This clone was counted once. The chain has TRBV5-1 and TRBJ2-1; 13 nucleotides line up with TRBD2. CDR1 is SGHRS and CDR2 is YFSETQ in the germline V gene. The CDR3 runs to 16 residues. J gave up 8 bases and V 1 base, and 6 bases lay outside the gene matches. CDR3 bases: TGCGCCAGCAGCTTGACGGGACTAGCGGGGTTAGATGAGCAGTTCTTC. Translated, it gives CASSLTGLAGLDEQFF.